Listed here are 20 T cell receptor beta chains from one sample, sequenced in a study of blood T cell repertoires in COVID-19. Clones were read by immunoSEQ multiplex PCR, and TCRdb kept only the in-frame ones, dropping some. The sample records fewer than 350,000 clones, 89% being singletons. Specimen: PBMCs or T cells enriched from blood (not recorded which). The receptors derive from a man aged 55 to 70 who had recovered from COVID-19.

This chain joins TRBV5-4 and TRBJ1-2; D perhaps matches TRBD1 (6 bases). Germline V gives CDR1 SGHNT, CDR2 YYREEE (reference sequence). This CDR3 has 15 residues. V lost 4 bases and J lost 3, with 16 bases in between. CDR3 bases: TGTGCCAGCAGCCCATGGGACAAGGGCGACTATGGCTACACCTTC. Translation: CASSPWDKGDYGYTF.

The gene calls are TRBV28 and TRBJ1-3, with D unclear. CDR1 and CDR2 (germline): MDHEN, SYDVKM. This CDR3 comprises 15 residues. V was shortened by 6 bases and J by 5 bases, with 17 bases between the two germline ends. As DNA, the CDR3 is TGTGCCAGCAGAGGCCCTCGAGGAGCTAGAAACACCATATATTTT. Translating gives CASRGPRGARNTIYF.

The chain combines TRBV19 with TRBJ2-2, with 9 bases fitting TRBD1. J gave up 3 bases and V 5 bases, and 7 bases lay outside the gene matches. This CDR3 is 16 amino acids long. Germline V gene data show CDR1 as LNHDA and CDR2 as SQIVND (reference sequence). The DNA for the CDR3 is TGTGCCAGTAGTCTCCGGACAGGGGTGGACACCGGGGAGCTGTTTTTT. The encoded protein is CASSLRTGVDTGELFF.

The V and J genes are TRBV11-2 and TRBJ2-7; tentatively, D is TRBD2 (5 bases). The germline gives CDR1 SGHAT, CDR2 FQNNGV. CDR3 length: 13 residues. V shed 5 bases and J shed 3 bases, with 11 bases lying between them. The CDR3 loop is CASSGGGFYEQYF. In DNA, the CDR3 is TGTGCCAGCAGCGGAGGTGGGTTCTACGAGCAGTACTTC.

The rearrangement joins TRBV2 to TRBJ1-5; 8 positions agree with TRBD1. Losses at the gene ends were 11 bases for V and 0 bases for J; bases not matched to a gene: 9. The germline V gene encodes CDR1 SNHLY and CDR2 FYNNEI. The CDR3 runs 15 residues. This CDR3 is CAWGRTGNSNQPQHF. The CDR3 DNA follows: TGTGCCTGGGGAAGGACAGGGAATAGCAATCAGCCCCAGCATTTT. Using reference TRBV2 and TRBJ1-5 for the parts outside the CDR3, the full variable domain is EPEVTQTPSHQVTQMGQEVILRCVPISNHLYFYWYRQILGQKVEFLVSFYNNEISEKSEIFDDQFSVERPDGSNFTLKIRSTKLEDSAMYFCAWGRTGNSNQPQHFGDGTRLSIL.

The chain uses TRBV4-1 and TRBJ2-7; 9 bases are shared with TRBD2. Germline CDR1 MGHRA, CDR2 YSYEKL. J lost 4 bases, V lost 1 base, and 8 bases had no gene match. The CDR3 is made up of 16 amino acids. CDR3 sequence (DNA): TGCGCCAGCAGCCAAGCTGGTAGCGGGAGAGGTTACGAGCAGTACTTC. Translating gives CASSQAGSGRGYEQYF.

The chain joins TRBV18 to TRBJ2-1, with 10 bases identical to TRBD2. V shed 4 bases, J shed 9 bases, and the junction held 15 bases outside the gene matches. The CDR3 length is 17 residues. Germline V gives CDR1 KGHSH, CDR2 LQKENI. The CDR3 bases are TGTGCCAGCTCACACCCGGGACTAGCGTCACCCTTGACTGAGCAGTTCTTC. It is translated as CASSHPGLASPLTEQFF.

The chain joins TRBV6-1 to TRBJ2-1; the match to TRBD2 covers 7 bases. Looked up from germline, CDR1 is MNHNS and CDR2 is SASEGT. CDR3 length equals 17 residues. The V and J ends lost 1 base and 0 bases, in that order; junction bases with no gene match: 6. CDR3 DNA: TGTGCCAGCAGTGAAGTTCCTAGCGGTAGCTCCTACAATGAGCAGTTCTTC. This gives the protein CASSEVPSGSSYNEQFF.

V and J are TRBV9 and TRBJ1-1; maybe TRBD1 (6 bases). There are 16 residues in the CDR3. V was pared by 3 bases and J by 1 base, with 16 bases between. Germline V CDR1 and CDR2: SGDLS, YYNGEE. The CDR3 DNA reads TGTGCCAGCAGCGCCGCCGAAGGACAGAAGAACACTGAAGCTTTCTTT. Translation gives CASSAAEGQKNTEAFF.

V gene TRBV28 combines with J gene TRBJ1-2; possibly TRBD1 for D (6 bases). There are 14 residues in the CDR3. Germline-derived CDR1 and CDR2 are MDHEN and SYDVKM. V was clipped by 5 bases and J by 4 bases, with 14 bases between them. The CDR3 sequence: CASSPGQLFYGYTF. The CDR3 nucleotides are TGTGCCAGCAGTCCCGGACAGCTATTCTATGGCTACACCTTC.

The genes are TRBV19 and TRBJ1-2; 8 bases are shared with TRBD1. Germline CDR1 and CDR2: LNHDA and SQIVND (reference sequence). CDR3 size: 15 residues. Unmatched junction bases numbered 8, after V lost 4 bases and J lost 4 bases. CDR3: CASSTRQGTTYGYTF. Written as DNA, the CDR3 is TGTGCCAGTAGTACCCGACAGGGGACGACCTATGGCTACACCTTC.

The rearrangement links TRBV5-1 to TRBJ1-1; 8 nucleotides align to TRBD1. Germline CDR1 is SGHRS and CDR2 is YFSETQ. The CDR3 is 15 residues long. V trimming: 4 bases; J trimming: 4 bases; junction bases outside the gene matches: 9. The DNA of the CDR3 is TGCGCCAGCAGCGGTCCGGGACAGGTGGGCACTGAAGCTTTCTTT. It translates to CASSGPGQVGTEAFF. The whole variable domain, remainder taken from reference TRBV5-1 and TRBJ1-1, is KAGVTQTPRYLIKTRGQQVTLSCSPISGHRSVSWYQQTPGQGLQFLFEYFSETQRNKGNFPGRFSGRQFSNSRSEMNVSTLELGDSALYLCASSGPGQVGTEAFFGQGTRLTVV.

The genes are TRBV14 and TRBJ2-2; D is ambiguous. V shed 1 base and J shed 0 bases, with 9 bases lying between them. The CDR3 runs 16 residues. Germline loops: CDR1 SGHDN, CDR2 FVKESK. The CDR3 loop reads CASSQVGLPNTGELFF. CDR3 bases: TGTGCCAGCAGCCAAGTTGGCCTCCCGAACACCGGGGAGCTGTTTTTT.

The sample holds one count of this clone. This rearrangement joins TRBV11-2 to TRBJ1-1, with TRBD1 identical over 8 bases. Per the germline V gene, CDR1 is SGHAT and CDR2 is FQNNGV. V lost 5 bases, J lost 8 bases, and 7 bases stayed unmatched. This CDR3 has 13 amino acids. In nucleotides, the CDR3 is TGTGCCAGCAGCCCCGACAGGGGTGAGGAAGCTTTCTTT. This gives the protein CASSPDRGEEAFF.

V gene TRBV5-1 combines with J gene TRBJ2-7, with 7 bases aligning to TRBD1. With 3 bases clipped from V and 1 base from J, the junction kept 4 bases outside the gene matches. CDR3 size: 14 residues. Germline lookup yields CDR1 SGHRS and CDR2 YFSETQ. As DNA, the CDR3 is TGCGCCAGCAGCTGGCTGGGACAGTCCTACGAGCAGTACTTC. Protein: CASSWLGQSYEQYF.

This chain connects TRBV4-1 to TRBJ2-1; 7 nucleotides line up with TRBD2. Trimming removed 0 bases from V and 2 bases from J; junction bases left unmatched: 1. Germline-derived CDR1 and CDR2 are MGHRA and YSYEKL. This CDR3 is built from 15 residues. The CDR3: CASSQDRGAYNEQFF. In nucleotides, the CDR3 is TGCGCCAGCAGCCAAGATCGGGGGGCCTACAATGAGCAGTTCTTC.

This chain connects TRBV5-5 to TRBJ2-3; D may be TRBD2 (6 bases). Trimming removed 0 bases at V and 8 bases at J, with 16 bases between. From germline, CDR1 is SGHKS and CDR2 YYEKEE (reference sequence). The CDR3 totals 15 residues. The CDR3: CASSLATSSVGTQYF. In DNA, the CDR3 is TGTGCCAGCAGCTTGGCCACTAGCAGTGTAGGTACGCAGTATTTT.

This chain joins TRBV4-1 and TRBJ2-7, with D possibly TRBD1 on 7 matching bases. Germline V gene sequence: CDR1 MGHRA, CDR2 YSYEKL. The CDR3 has 15 residues. V lost 1 base and J 5 bases, leaving 15 bases between the germline ends. In DNA form, the CDR3 reads TGCGCCAGCAGCCAAGTAGGCAGGGGGGTCAACGAGCAGTACTTC. This codes for CASSQVGRGVNEQYF.

The rearrangement uses TRBV6-5 and TRBJ2-5; a weak D match, TRBD1 (7 bases). Germline assignment: CDR1 MNHEY and CDR2 SVGAGI. This CDR3 has 13 amino acids. V was shortened by 10 bases and J by 2 bases, with 14 bases between the two germline ends. The CDR3 sequence is CANPQGGQETQYF. The CDR3, as DNA: TGTGCCAACCCTCAGGGGGGACAAGAGACCCAGTACTTC.

This clone appeared a single time. J is TRBJ2-2 and V is TRBV28; 10 nucleotides agree with TRBD1. The CDR3 covers 14 residues. CDR1 MDHEN and CDR2 SYDVKM come from the germline V gene. The V segment lost 8 bases and the J segment 7 bases; nucleotides outside the gene matches: 7. CDR3 loop: CASGRTGGIGELFF. CDR3 bases: TGTGCCAGCGGCAGGACAGGGGGTATCGGGGAGCTGTTTTTT.